Following are 6 T cell receptor beta chains from one sample sequenced in a study of cytomegalovirus exposure and HLA in healthy donors. Use of 60 Vbeta and 13 Jbeta primers characterized the PCR. Method: immunoSEQ multiplex PCR; TCRdb's copy keeps in-frame clones and lacks some. The sample yields about 180,000 clones, about 80% seen once. The sample consisted of PBMCs. The receptor set was obtained from a woman in her 30s in good health and CMV-seronegative.

V is TRBV27 and J is TRBJ2-7; unclear D gene. Germline V lookup: CDR1 MNHEY, CDR2 SMNVEV (reference sequence). The CDR3 length is 13 residues. Trimming stripped 3 bases from V and 2 bases from J, with 8 bases between. CDR3 nucleotide sequence: TGTGCCAGCAGTTTGGGCCGACCCTACGAGCAGTACTTC. This gives the protein CASSLGRPYEQYF.

The chain employs TRBV20-1 and TRBJ2-5, with D unresolved. CDR3 size: 11 residues. Looked up from germline, CDR1 is DFQATT and CDR2 is SNEGSKA (reference sequence). V was clipped by 2 bases and J by 4 bases, with 5 bases between them. The CDR3 region is CSARTGETQYF. The DNA of the CDR3 is TGCAGTGCTAGAACTGGAGAGACCCAGTACTTC.

The chain carries TRBV7-8 and TRBJ2-1; 7 bases match TRBD1. V shed 3 bases, J shed 7 bases, and the junction held 15 bases outside the gene matches. This CDR3 has 17 amino acids. Germline CDR1 SGHVS, CDR2 FQNEAQ. CDR3: CASSFYLSDRSWNEQFF. The CDR3 DNA sequence: TGTGCCAGCAGCTTCTACCTGTCGGACAGGTCGTGGAATGAGCAGTTCTTC.

The CDR3 sequence: CASSLRQGKEQYF. CDR3 sequence (DNA): TGCGCCAGCAGCCTTCGACAGGGAAAAGAGCAGTACTTC. The rearrangement links TRBV4-3 to TRBJ2-7; 7 bases align to TRBD1. Germline V CDR1 and CDR2: LGHNA, YSLEER. V lost 4 bases, J lost 7 bases, and 7 bases stayed unmatched. The CDR3 consists of 13 residues.

V and J are TRBV28 and TRBJ2-7, with 9 bases matching TRBD1. V shed 4 bases and J 10 bases; nucleotides not matched to a gene: 8. The CDR3 sequence is 13 residues long. Germline V gives CDR1 MDHEN, CDR2 SYDVKM. CDR3 sequence (DNA): TGTGCCAGCAGTTCGGGGACAGGGACCTTTCAGTACTTC. Protein sequence: CASSSGTGTFQYF.

V and J are TRBV2 and TRBJ1-1, with unresolved D. V lost 2 bases and J lost 6, with 7 bases in between. The CDR3 totals 12 residues. Per germline, CDR1 SNHLY and CDR2 FYNNEI. CDR3 region: CASSETVAEAFF. CDR3 nucleotide sequence: TGTGCCAGCAGTGAAACGGTGGCTGAAGCTTTCTTT.